These 21 T cell receptor beta chains were sequenced from one sample in a study of T cell responses to AZD1222 COVID-19 vaccine. Data came from immunoSEQ multiplex PCR; TCRdb stores just in-frame clones and leaves some out. The table shows some 150,000 clones, with 90% occurring only once. This specimen was peripheral blood, taken on day 0 of AZD1222 vaccination. The receptors stem from an adult in good health.

The rearrangement uses TRBV30 and TRBJ1-3; possible D gene TRBD1, 5 bases. The V end was cut by 3 bases, the J end by 1 base, with 13 bases between. The germline gives CDR1 GTSNPN, CDR2 SVGIG (reference sequence). The length of the CDR3 is 15 residues. Here the CDR3 DNA reads TGTGCCTGGAGCTGGGGGGACTCTTCTGGAAACACCATATATTTT. Translated, it gives CAWSWGDSSGNTIYF.

The count of this clone is one. V gene TRBV4-1 combines with J gene TRBJ2-7; possible D gene TRBD1, 8 bases. This CDR3 has 14 residues. Germline V gene sequence: CDR1 MGHRA, CDR2 YSYEKL. The V and J ends lost 1 base and 6 bases respectively, with 13 bases between them. DNA of the CDR3: TGCGCCAGCAGCCAAGTAAACAGGGGGGGCGAGCAGTACTTC. Translating gives CASSQVNRGGEQYF.

V gene TRBV2 combines with J gene TRBJ1-2; possibly TRBD1 for D (5 bases). Looked up from germline, CDR1 is SNHLY and CDR2 is FYNNEI. The CDR3 is 18 amino acids. V lost 6 bases to trimming and J lost 4 bases, with 27 bases between them. CDR3 region: CASSPRRGDGKGGYGYTF. Written as DNA, the CDR3 is TGTGCCAGCAGCCCCCGGCGGGGGGACGGAAAGGGTGGCTATGGCTACACCTTC.

The count of this clone is one. The chain combines TRBV19 with TRBJ1-5; tentative D call: TRBD1 (5 bases). V was pared by 0 bases and J by 2 bases, with 14 bases between. This CDR3 comprises 17 residues. Germline-derived CDR1 and CDR2 are LNHDA and SQIVND (reference sequence). The CDR3 DNA is TGTGCCAGTAGTATAGATCGGGGGGGAAGAGGCAATCAGCCCCAGCATTTT. Translating gives CASSIDRGGRGNQPQHF.

Concerning this clone itself: Its ends do not fully match the called genes, so a read error is possible. This chain connects TRBV6-5 to TRBJ1-1; D remains ambiguous. Germline V CDR1 and CDR2: MNHEY, SVGAGI. The CDR3 covers 14 residues. CDR3 DNA sequence: TGTGCCAGCAGTGACTCATTGACGAACACTGAAGCTTTCTTT. Encoded protein: CASSDSLTNTEAFF.

V is TRBV24-1 and J is TRBJ2-5, with D unresolved. The CDR3 totals 11 residues. The germline CDR1 and CDR2 sequences are KGHDR and SFDVKD. Trimming shortened V by 4 bases and J by 5 bases, and 4 bases separated the two germline ends. For the CDR3, the DNA is TGTGCCACCAGTGAGGGGGAGACCCAGTACTTC. Its translation: CATSEGETQYF.

This clone was observed a handful of times. The chain is built from TRBV5-4 and TRBJ1-5; D perhaps matches TRBD1 (5 bases). Trimming took off 3 bases at V and 3 bases at J, with 13 bases between the two ends. The CDR3 is 15 amino acids. CDR1 and CDR2 from the germline V gene are SGHNT and YYREEE (reference sequence). For the CDR3, the DNA is TGTGCCAGCAGCTCCGGGGGACTGCCCAATCAGCCCCAGCATTTT. Encoded protein: CASSSGGLPNQPQHF.

V is TRBV4-1 and J is TRBJ2-7; D gene unclear. The V end lost 0 bases, the J end lost 3 bases, and 9 bases lay between the germline ends. From germline, CDR1 is MGHRA and CDR2 YSYEKL. The CDR3 has 14 amino acids. Written as DNA, the CDR3 is TGCGCCAGCAGCCAAGATGGGTCGTACTACGAGCAGTACTTC. Its protein product is CASSQDGSYYEQYF.

V gene TRBV9 combines with J gene TRBJ1-6, with TRBD1 identical over 7 bases. Germline loops: CDR1 SGDLS, CDR2 YYNGEE. The CDR3 length is 14 residues. The J segment lost 8 bases and the V segment lost 3 bases, leaving 5 bases of the junction unmatched. The CDR3 loop is CASSAQGTDSPLHF. The CDR3 nucleotides are TGTGCCAGCAGCGCACAGGGGACTGATTCACCCCTCCACTTT.

The chain's CDR3 is CASRGGHNQPQHF. The CDR3 DNA reads TGTGCCAGCCGAGGGGGTCACAATCAGCCCCAGCATTTT. This chain joins TRBV27 and TRBJ1-5, with D perhaps matching TRBD1 (6 bases). The CDR3 contains 13 residues. With 8 bases removed from V and 3 bases from J, the gap between germline ends came to 11 bases. The germline CDR1 and CDR2 sequences are MNHEY and SMNVEV (reference sequence).

The J gene is TRBJ2-1, the V gene TRBV2; D remains unclear. Deletions cut 4 bases from V and 4 bases from J, with 8 bases between. The germline V gene encodes CDR1 SNHLY and CDR2 FYNNEI. The CDR3 is 13 amino acids. CDR3: CASSVGGYNEQFF. The CDR3 bases are TGTGCCAGCAGTGTAGGTGGGTACAATGAGCAGTTCTTC.

The V call is TRBV3-1 (or the pseudogene TRBV3-2), the J call TRBJ2-3; weak D call: TRBD2 (7 bases). This CDR3 has 15 amino acids. Germline CDR1 reads LGHDT; CDR2 reads YNNKEL (reference sequence). Trimming removed 7 bases from V and 4 bases from J, with 18 bases in between. The chain's CDR3 is CASTPLGGAADTQYF. The CDR3 DNA sequence: TGTGCCAGCACCCCGCTAGGGGGGGCGGCAGATACGCAGTATTTT.

The chain recombines TRBV18 with TRBJ1-1, with D unresolved. Per germline, CDR1 KGHSH and CDR2 LQKENI. V lost 0 bases and J 8 bases, leaving 13 bases between the germline ends. This CDR3 has 14 amino acids. This chain's CDR3 is CASSPPSTPWEAFF. The CDR3, as DNA: TGTGCCAGCTCACCACCCTCGACACCCTGGGAAGCTTTCTTT.

Here the CDR3 DNA reads TGTGCCAGCAGCCAAAGGTTCGGACAGGCCGATTCACCCCTCCACTTT. It specifies CASSQRFGQADSPLHF. The chain has TRBV3-1 (or the pseudogene TRBV3-2) and TRBJ1-6; TRBD1 matches 7 bases. J was trimmed by 8 bases and V by 2 bases; bases with no gene match: 9. The CDR3 runs to 16 residues. Germline CDR1 is LGHDT and CDR2 is YNNKEL (reference sequence).

This chain connects TRBV4-3 to TRBJ2-3; D call uncertain. CDR1 LGHNA and CDR2 YSLEER come from the germline V gene. This CDR3 spans 17 amino acids. V dropped 1 base and J dropped 0 bases, with 14 bases sitting between them. CDR3: CASSQVFGATSTDTQYF. For the CDR3, the DNA is TGCGCCAGCAGCCAAGTCTTTGGCGCCACTAGCACAGATACGCAGTATTTT.

V is TRBV19 and J is TRBJ1-1; no reliable D call. The CDR3 length is 13 residues. Trimming removed 0 bases at V and 6 bases at J, with 8 bases between. Germline-derived CDR1 and CDR2 are LNHDA and SQIVND (reference sequence). CDR3 loop: CASSIEGLAEAFF. The CDR3 nucleotides are TGTGCCAGTAGTATAGAGGGCCTGGCTGAAGCTTTCTTT.

This clone occurred once. The V gene is TRBV20-1, the J gene TRBJ2-5; tentatively, D is TRBD2 (5 bases). The germline CDR1 and CDR2 sequences are DFQATT and SNEGSKA (reference sequence). Trimming stripped 6 bases from V and 5 bases from J, with 13 bases between. The CDR3 length is 12 residues. DNA for the CDR3: TGCAGTGCCAGTCCTCGCGGGGAGACCCAGTACTTC. As protein: CSASPRGETQYF.

The rearrangement uses TRBV9 and TRBJ2-1; 8 positions match TRBD2. V gave up 2 bases and J gave up 10 bases; unmatched junction bases: 8. Germline CDR1 is SGDLS and CDR2 is YYNGEE. This CDR3 is 14 amino acids long. CDR3 bases: TGTGCCAGCAGCGTGGTAGCGGGGACAACCGAGCAGTTCTTC. Protein sequence: CASSVVAGTTEQFF. The complete variable domain, with remaining parts taken from reference TRBV9 and TRBJ2-1, reads DSGVTQTPKHLITATGQRVTLRCSPRSGDLSVYWYQQSLDQGLQFLIQYYNGEERAKGNILERFSAQQFPDLHSELNLSSLELGDSALYFCASSVVAGTTEQFFGPGTRLTVL.

The chain uses TRBV7-2 and TRBJ2-2; no firm D call. Trimming pared 5 bases from V and 9 bases from J, leaving 19 bases between. The length of the CDR3 is 15 residues. Germline values: CDR1 SGHTA, CDR2 FQGNSA. The CDR3 DNA reads TGTGCCAGCAGCCCATTTAGTGGTGGCCACCGGGAGCTGTTTTTT. Its translation is CASSPFSGGHRELFF.

The chain recombines TRBV18 with TRBJ2-3, with TRBD1 as a possible D gene (5 bases). The V end was cut by 2 bases, the J end by 0 bases, with 12 bases between. Germline values: CDR1 KGHSH, CDR2 LQKENI. CDR3 length: 16 amino acids. In DNA form, the CDR3 reads TGTGCCAGCTCACCATTGTTAGGGGCGAGCACAGATACGCAGTATTTT. Protein sequence: CASSPLLGASTDTQYF.

The J gene is TRBJ2-7, the V gene TRBV7-9, with 8 bases matching TRBD1. The ends lost 5 bases at V and 6 bases at J; junction bases unmatched: 9. CDR3 size: 14 residues. Germline-derived CDR1 and CDR2 are SEHNR and FQNEAQ (reference sequence). The CDR3 protein is CASSPTGTGIEQYF. CDR3 bases: TGTGCCAGCAGCCCTACCGGGACAGGTATCGAGCAGTACTTC.